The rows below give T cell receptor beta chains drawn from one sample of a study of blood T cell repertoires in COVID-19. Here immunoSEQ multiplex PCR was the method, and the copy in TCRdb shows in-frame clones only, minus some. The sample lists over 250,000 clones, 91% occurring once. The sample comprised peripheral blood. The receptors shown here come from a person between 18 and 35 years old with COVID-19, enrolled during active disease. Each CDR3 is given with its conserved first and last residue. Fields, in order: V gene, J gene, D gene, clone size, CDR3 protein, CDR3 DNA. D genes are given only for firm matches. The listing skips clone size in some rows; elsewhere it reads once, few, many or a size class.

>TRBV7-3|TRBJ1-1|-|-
CASSFGVGSTEAFF
TGTGCCAGCAGCTTCGGAGTCGGGAGCACTGAAGCTTTCTTT
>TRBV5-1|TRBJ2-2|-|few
CASSSSDRNTGELFF
TGCGCCAGCAGCTCCTCGGACAGGAACACCGGGGAGCTGTTTTTT
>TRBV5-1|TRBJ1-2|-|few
CASSLDRVANYGYTF
TGCGCCAGCAGCTTGGATCGGGTAGCTAACTATGGCTACACCTTC
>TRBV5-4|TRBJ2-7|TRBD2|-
CASSPGLAGVPLNEQYF
TGTGCCAGCAGCCCAGGACTAGCGGGAGTACCTCTGAACGAGCAGTACTTC
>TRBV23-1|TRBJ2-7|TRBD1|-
CAGGRGTAYEQYF
TGCGCCGGGGGAAGGGGGACAGCCTACGAGCAGTACTTC
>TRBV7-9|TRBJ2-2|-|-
CASSSYRTENTGELFF
TGTGCCAGCAGCTCCTACCGGACAGAGAACACCGGGGAGCTGTTTTTT
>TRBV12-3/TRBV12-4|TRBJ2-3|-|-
CASSLRQTDTQYF
TGTGCCAGCAGTTTAAGACAAACAGATACGCAGTATTTT
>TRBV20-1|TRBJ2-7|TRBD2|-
CSASFGGRTSYEQYF
TGCAGTGCTAGTTTTGGCGGGAGGACTTCCTACGAGCAGTACTTC
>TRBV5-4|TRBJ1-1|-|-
CASSLTGGNTEAFF
TGTGCCAGCAGCTTGACAGGTGGGAACACTGAAGCTTTCTTT
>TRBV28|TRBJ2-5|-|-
CASSSLRETQYF
TGTGCCAGCAGTTCGTTACGGGAGACCCAGTACTTC
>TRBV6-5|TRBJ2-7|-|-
CASSYLSTVYEQYF
TGTGCCAGCAGTTACCTCTCGACAGTTTACGAGCAGTACTTC
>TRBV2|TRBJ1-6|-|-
CASSEGQGGSPLHF
TGTGCCAGCAGTGAAGGGCAGGGCGGTTCACCCCTCCACTTT
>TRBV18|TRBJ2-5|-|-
CASSPPSEETQYF
TGTGCCAGCTCACCACCGTCCGAAGAGACCCAGTACTTC
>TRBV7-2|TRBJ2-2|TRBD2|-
CASSLLTSGRNTGELFF
TGTGCCAGCAGCTTATTAACTAGCGGGAGGAACACCGGGGAGCTGTTTTTT
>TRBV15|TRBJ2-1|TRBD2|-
CATSRLPTSGTFNEQFF
TGTGCCACCAGCAGACTACCGACTAGCGGTACGTTCAATGAGCAGTTCTTC
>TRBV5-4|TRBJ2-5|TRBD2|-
CASSSGTSGSQETQYF
TGTGCCAGCAGCTCGGGGACTAGCGGGAGTCAAGAGACCCAGTACTTC
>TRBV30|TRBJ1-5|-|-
CAWKRTDSNQPQHF
TGTGCCTGGAAAAGAACAGATAGCAATCAGCCCCAGCATTTT
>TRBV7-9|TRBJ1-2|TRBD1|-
CASSLNTDRGHGYTF
TGTGCCAGCAGCTTAAATACCGACAGGGGGCATGGCTACACCTTC
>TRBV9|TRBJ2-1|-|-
CASSQLQGSSYNEQFF
TGTGCCAGCAGCCAGCTTCAGGGGAGCTCCTACAATGAGCAGTTCTTC
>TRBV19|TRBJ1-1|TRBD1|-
CASSEGQGAKAFF
TGTGCCAGTAGTGAAGGGCAGGGGGCCAAAGCTTTCTTT
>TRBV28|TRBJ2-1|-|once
CASILSAASNEQFF
TGTGCCAGCATATTAAGTGCCGCGAGCAATGAGCAGTTCTTC
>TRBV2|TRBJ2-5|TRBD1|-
CASRRGQGETQYF
TGTGCCAGCAGAAGGGGACAGGGAGAGACCCAGTACTTC
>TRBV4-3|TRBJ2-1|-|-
CASSQDRLVYNEQFF
TGCGCCAGCAGCCAAGATAGGCTAGTGTACAATGAGCAGTTCTTC
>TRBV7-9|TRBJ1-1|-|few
CASTVPPGDTEAFF
TGTGCCAGCACCGTCCCCCCCGGGGACACTGAAGCTTTCTTT
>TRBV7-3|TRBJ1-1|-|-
CASSSQLNTEAFF
TGTGCCAGCAGCTCTCAGTTGAACACTGAAGCTTTCTTT
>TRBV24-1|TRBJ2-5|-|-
CATSGGGAGIQETQYF
TGTGCCACCAGTGGGGGTGGGGCTGGGATCCAAGAGACCCAGTACTTC
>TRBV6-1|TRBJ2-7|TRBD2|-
CASSEASGSQQYF
TGTGCCAGCAGTGAAGCTAGCGGGAGCCAGCAGTACTTC
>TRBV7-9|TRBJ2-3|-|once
CASSLGAGPTDTQYF
TGTGCCAGCAGCTTAGGAGCGGGCCCCACAGATACGCAGTATTTT
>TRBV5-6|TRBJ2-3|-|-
CASRRTAPDTQYF
TGTGCCAGCAGAAGGACAGCCCCAGATACGCAGTATTTT
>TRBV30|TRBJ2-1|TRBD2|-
CAWSYGSSGSHEQFF
TGTGCCTGGAGTTACGGGTCTAGCGGGAGCCATGAGCAGTTCTTC
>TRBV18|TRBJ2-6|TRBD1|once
CASSPGTASSGANVLTF
TGTGCCAGCTCACCCGGGACAGCGAGCTCTGGGGCCAACGTCCTGACTTTC
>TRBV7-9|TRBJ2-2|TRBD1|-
CASSFPTTTGETGELFF
TGTGCCAGCAGCTTTCCTACTACGACAGGGGAAACCGGGGAGCTGTTTTTT
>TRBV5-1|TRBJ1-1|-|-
CASSLEVRENTEAFF
TGCGCCAGCAGCTTGGAAGTCAGGGAAAACACTGAAGCTTTCTTT
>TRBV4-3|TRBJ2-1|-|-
CASSQDRTVYNEQFF
TGCGCCAGCAGCCAAGATCGGACAGTCTACAATGAGCAGTTCTTC
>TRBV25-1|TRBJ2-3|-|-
CASSALMGGPTDTQYF
TGTGCCAGCAGTGCTTTGATGGGAGGCCCCACAGATACGCAGTATTTT
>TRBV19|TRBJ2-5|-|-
CASRGGAMEETQYF
TGTGCCAGTAGAGGGGGGGCGATGGAAGAGACCCAGTACTTC
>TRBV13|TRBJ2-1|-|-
CASSIRVDEQFF
TGTGCCAGCAGCATCAGGGTTGATGAGCAGTTCTTC
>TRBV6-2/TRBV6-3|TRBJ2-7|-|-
CASSYSRDVGGRKGEQYF
TGTGCCAGCAGTTACTCCCGCGATGTCGGAGGGAGGAAGGGCGAGCAGTACTTC
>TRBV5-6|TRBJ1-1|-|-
CASRAGPSEAFF
TGTGCCAGCAGAGCGGGGCCGAGTGAAGCTTTCTTT
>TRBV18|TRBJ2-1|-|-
CASSPDLNNEQFF
TGTGCCAGCTCACCCGACTTGAACAATGAGCAGTTCTTC
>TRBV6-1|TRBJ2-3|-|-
CASSETGGGTDTQYF
TGTGCCAGCAGTGAAACGGGCGGGGGCACAGATACGCAGTATTTT
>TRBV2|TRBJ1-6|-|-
CASSSTDPNNSPLHF
TGTGCCAGCAGTAGTACAGACCCTAATAATTCACCCCTCCACTTT
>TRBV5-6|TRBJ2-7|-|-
CASSLGLAPYEQYF
TGTGCCAGCAGCTTGGGGCTAGCCCCCTACGAGCAGTACTTC
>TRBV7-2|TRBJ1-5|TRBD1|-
CASSYDRGWQPQHF
TGTGCCAGCAGCTATGACAGGGGATGGCAGCCCCAGCATTTT
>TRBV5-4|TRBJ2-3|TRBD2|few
CASSPRQLGRARNTQYF
TGTGCCAGCAGCCCTAGACAGCTCGGGAGGGCCAGGAATACGCAGTATTTT
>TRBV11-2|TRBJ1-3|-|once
CAGGDFGNTIYF
TGTGCCGGAGGGGATTTTGGAAACACCATATATTTT
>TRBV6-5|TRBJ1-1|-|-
CASRTSLAAFF
TGTGCCAGCAGAACATCCCTTGCTGCTTTCTTT
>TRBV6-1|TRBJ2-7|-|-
CASSEAPPREQYF
TGTGCCAGCAGTGAAGCACCCCCTCGGGAGCAGTACTTC
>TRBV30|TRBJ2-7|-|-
CAWSRGYEQYF
TGTGCCTGGAGTAGGGGTTACGAGCAGTACTTC
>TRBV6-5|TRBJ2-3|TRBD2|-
CASSYGAGGVDTQYF
TGTGCCAGCAGTTACGGGGCGGGAGGTGTGGATACGCAGTATTTT